The clone carrying this T cell receptor beta chain was recorded at least ten times. Its cognate antigen is unknown. This sample is drawn from a study of T-cell memory formation after mild COVID-19. The overall study: Each donor largely had its own TCR clusters. Study-wide results and caveats: Mainly in CM and EM were contracting CD4+ clones; CD8+ were in EMRA. Clones that shrank (day 15 to 85) were balanced CD4/CD8, whereas later expanders leaned CD4+.

Germline-derived CDR1 and CDR2 are MNHEY and SMNVEV (reference sequence). The V and J ends lost 0 bases and 9 bases respectively, with 6 bases between them. The CDR3 consists of 13 residues. TCRdb called the 5' RACE reads again in MiXCR, with one record for every CDR3 protein. Of 200,000 to 300,000 distinct CDR3 sequences in the sample, around a tenth were seen once. The rearrangement uses TRBV27 and TRBJ1-6; D not resolved. The sequence was obtained from a man between 18 and 29 years old who had mild COVID-19 (a few samples of this study predate the infection). Cell type and time point are not known. The sequencing input was PBMCs or a T cell subset sorted from them (not recorded which). CDR3 in DNA: TGTGCCAGCAGTTTATCGGGCCGTTCACCCCTCCACTTT. Protein product: CASSLSGRSPLHF.